A single sample is the source of the 9 T cell receptor beta chains below, sequenced in a study of T cells in Graves' hyperthyroidism and ophthalmopathy. Amplified TCR beta CDR3 regions came from RNA transcripts. Using the HTBI primer set, a first-round RT-PCR was run on the TCR CDR3. MiXCR was run by TCRdb on the multiplex PCR reads, yielding one entry per CDR3 protein. Here the sample spans 480,000 or so distinct CDR3 sequences, over 35% being singletons. Sample: peripheral blood or thyroid tissue (not recorded which). The receptor set was obtained from an adult woman with Graves' disease, either hyperthyroidism or ophthalmopathy (not recorded which).

In its sample, this clonotype was seen many times. This chain joins TRBV5-1 and TRBJ1-1; D gene uncertain. Germline V lookup: CDR1 SGHRS, CDR2 YFSETQ. The CDR3 loop spans 14 amino acids. Between the trimmed V and J ends, which lost 1 base and 3 bases, there was a span of 10 bases. The CDR3 bases are TGCGCCAGCAGCTTGTTTGGCGGAGACACTGAAGCTTTCTTT. Its protein is CASSLFGGDTEAFF.

There are many counts of this clonotype. The chain recombines TRBV29-1 with TRBJ2-5, with D perhaps being TRBD1 or TRBD2 (6 bases each). This CDR3 spans 11 amino acids. Trimming left V 7 bases short and J 5 bases short, with 11 bases between. Germline CDR1 reads SQVTM; CDR2 reads ANQGSEA. The CDR3 spells CSAVGGETQYF. CDR3 bases: TGCAGCGCAGTAGGGGGGGAGACCCAGTACTTC.

This clonotype was seen a few times. The chain couples TRBV11-2 to TRBJ2-3, with D perhaps TRBD2 (5 bases). Germline V lookup: CDR1 SGHAT, CDR2 FQNNGV. Trimming shortened V by 5 bases and J by 3 bases, and 12 bases separated the two germline ends. The CDR3 contains 14 residues. The CDR3 DNA is TGTGCCAGCAGCCCGCGGGCCGTGACAGATACGCAGTATTTT. Its translation: CASSPRAVTDTQYF. Full variable domain (remainder filled in from reference TRBV11-2 and TRBJ2-3): EAGVAQSPRYKIIEKRQSVAFWCNPISGHATLYWYQQILGQGPKLLIQFQNNGVVDDSQLPKDRFSAERLKGVDSTLKIQPAKLEDSAVYLCASSPRAVTDTQYFGPGTRLTVL.

The genes are TRBV7-8 and TRBJ2-7; D is uncertain. CDR1 SGHVS and CDR2 FQNEAQ come from the germline V gene. Trimming removed 7 bases from V and 9 bases from J, with 13 bases in between. The CDR3 runs 11 residues. CDR3 in DNA: TGTGCCAGCACCTCCGGCCCGGGGCAGTACTTC. Translating gives CASTSGPGQYF.

The chain carries TRBV7-2 and TRBJ1-2; D may be TRBD1 (6 bases). V lost 5 bases and J lost 6, with 19 bases in between. CDR3 length: 15 residues. CDR1 is SGHTA, CDR2 FQGNSA, per germline. CDR3 sequence reads: CASSRRPQGGDGYTF. The CDR3 nucleotides read TGTGCCAGCAGCCGACGACCACAAGGGGGAGATGGCTACACCTTC.

This clonotype was seen repeatedly, ten times or more. The chain joins TRBV7-9 to TRBJ2-6, with 7 bases aligning to TRBD1. Trimming took 5 bases from V and 2 from J; bases not matched to a gene: 15. The CDR3 spans 19 residues. Germline V gene data show CDR1 as SEHNR and CDR2 as FQNEAQ (reference sequence). CDR3 sequence reads: CASSPPIGQGVTGANVLTF. CDR3 in DNA: TGTGCCAGCAGCCCACCAATTGGCCAGGGGGTTACTGGGGCCAACGTCCTGACTTTC.

The V gene is TRBV29-1, the J gene TRBJ1-1; D unclear. V lost 8 bases and J 0 bases, leaving 13 bases between the germline ends. Germline assignment: CDR1 SQVTM and CDR2 ANQGSEA. This CDR3 comprises 13 residues. The CDR3 DNA reads TGCAGCCAAGAATGGCCAATGAACACTGAAGCTTTCTTT. Translation gives CSQEWPMNTEAFF.

This clonotype occurred a few times. J is TRBJ1-4 and V is TRBV2; TRBD1 matches at 8 bases. V shed 5 bases and J 7 bases; nucleotides not matched to a gene: 12. Germline CDR1 is SNHLY and CDR2 is FYNNEI. The CDR3 is 16 amino acids. The CDR3 loop is CASSSTVRTGTEKLFF. CDR3 DNA: TGTGCCAGCAGTTCTACGGTGAGGACAGGGACTGAAAAACTGTTTTTT.

This clonotype has ten or more counts. The V and J genes are TRBV20-1 and TRBJ1-6; TRBD1 aligns across 8 bases. Germline V lookup: CDR1 DFQATT, CDR2 SNEGSKA (reference sequence). J gave up 5 bases and V 6 bases, and 3 bases lay outside the gene matches. This CDR3 region has 13 residues. CDR3 sequence reads: CSAGQGNNSPLHF. Here the CDR3 DNA reads TGCAGTGCCGGACAGGGAAATAATTCACCCCTCCACTTT.